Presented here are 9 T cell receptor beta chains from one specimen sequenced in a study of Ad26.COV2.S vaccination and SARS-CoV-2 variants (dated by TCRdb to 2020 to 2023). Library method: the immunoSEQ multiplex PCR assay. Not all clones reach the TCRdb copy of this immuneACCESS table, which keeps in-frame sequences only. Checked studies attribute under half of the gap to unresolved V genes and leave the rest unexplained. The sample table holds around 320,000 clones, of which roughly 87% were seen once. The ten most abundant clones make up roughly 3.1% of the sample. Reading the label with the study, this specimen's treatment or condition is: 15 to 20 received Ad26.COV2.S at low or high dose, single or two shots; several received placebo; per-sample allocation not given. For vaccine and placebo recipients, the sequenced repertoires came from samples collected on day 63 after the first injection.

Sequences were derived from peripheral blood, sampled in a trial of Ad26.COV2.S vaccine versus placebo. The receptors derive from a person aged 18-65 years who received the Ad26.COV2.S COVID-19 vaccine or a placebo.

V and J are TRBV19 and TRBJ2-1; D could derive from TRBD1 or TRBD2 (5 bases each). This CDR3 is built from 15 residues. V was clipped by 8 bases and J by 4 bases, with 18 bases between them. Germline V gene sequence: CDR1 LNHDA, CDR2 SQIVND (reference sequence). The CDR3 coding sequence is TGTGCCAGTGGGGGTGATAGGGCCAAATACAATGAGCAGTTCTTC. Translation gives CASGGDRAKYNEQFF.

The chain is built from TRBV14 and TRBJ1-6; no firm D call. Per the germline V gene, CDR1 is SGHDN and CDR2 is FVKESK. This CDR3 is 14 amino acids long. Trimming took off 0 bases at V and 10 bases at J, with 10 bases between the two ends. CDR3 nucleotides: TGTGCCAGCAGCCAAGAGGGCTGGGGATCACCCCTCCACTTT. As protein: CASSQEGWGSPLHF.

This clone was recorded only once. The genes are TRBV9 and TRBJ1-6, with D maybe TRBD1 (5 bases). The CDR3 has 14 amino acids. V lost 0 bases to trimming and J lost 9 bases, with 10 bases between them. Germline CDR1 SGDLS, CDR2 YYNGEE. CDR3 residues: CASSVEGDSSPLHF. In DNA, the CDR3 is TGTGCCAGCAGCGTAGAAGGGGATAGTTCACCCCTCCACTTT. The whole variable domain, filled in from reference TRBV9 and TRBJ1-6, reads DSGVTQTPKHLITATGQRVTLRCSPRSGDLSVYWYQQSLDQGLQFLIQYYNGEERAKGNILERFSAQQFPDLHSELNLSSLELGDSALYFCASSVEGDSSPLHFGNGTRLTVT.

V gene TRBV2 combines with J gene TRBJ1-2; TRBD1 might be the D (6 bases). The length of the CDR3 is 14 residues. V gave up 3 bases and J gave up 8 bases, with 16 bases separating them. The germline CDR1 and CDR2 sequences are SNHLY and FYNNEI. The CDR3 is CASSDSGARRGYTF. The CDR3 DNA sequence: TGTGCCAGCAGTGATTCGGGGGCACGACGAGGCTACACCTTC. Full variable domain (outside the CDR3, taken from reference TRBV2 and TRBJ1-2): EPEVTQTPSHQVTQMGQEVILRCVPISNHLYFYWYRQILGQKVEFLVSFYNNEISEKSEIFDDQFSVERPDGSNFTLKIRSTKLEDSAMYFCASSDSGARRGYTFGSGTRLTVV.

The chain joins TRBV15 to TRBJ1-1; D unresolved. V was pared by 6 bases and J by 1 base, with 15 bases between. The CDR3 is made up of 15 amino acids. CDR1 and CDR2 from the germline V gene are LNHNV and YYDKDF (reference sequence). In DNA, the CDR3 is TGTGCCACCAGGTTACAACCCTCAGGGAACACTGAAGCTTTCTTT. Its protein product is CATRLQPSGNTEAFF.

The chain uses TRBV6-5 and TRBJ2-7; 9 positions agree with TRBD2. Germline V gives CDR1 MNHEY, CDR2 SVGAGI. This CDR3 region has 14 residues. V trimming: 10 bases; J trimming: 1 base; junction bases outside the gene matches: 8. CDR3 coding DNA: TGTGCCACCAACCCGACTAGCGGTTCCTACGAGCAGTACTTC. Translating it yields CATNPTSGSYEQYF.

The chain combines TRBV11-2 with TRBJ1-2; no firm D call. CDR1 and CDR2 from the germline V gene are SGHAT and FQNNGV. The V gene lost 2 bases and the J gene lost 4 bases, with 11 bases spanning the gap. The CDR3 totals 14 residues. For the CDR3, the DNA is TGTGCCAGCAGCTTACGCACAGCTTTCTATGGCTACACCTTC. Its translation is CASSLRTAFYGYTF.

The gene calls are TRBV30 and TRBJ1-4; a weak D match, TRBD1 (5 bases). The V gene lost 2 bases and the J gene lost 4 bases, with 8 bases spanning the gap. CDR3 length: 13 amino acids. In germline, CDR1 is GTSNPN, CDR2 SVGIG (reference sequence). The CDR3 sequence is CAWSPRGNEKLFF. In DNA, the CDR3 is TGTGCCTGGAGTCCAAGGGGTAATGAAAAACTGTTTTTT.

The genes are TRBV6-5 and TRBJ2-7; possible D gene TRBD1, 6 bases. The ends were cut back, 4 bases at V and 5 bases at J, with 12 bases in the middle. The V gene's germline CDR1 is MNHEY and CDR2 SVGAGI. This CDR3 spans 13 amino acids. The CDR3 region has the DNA TGTGCCAGCAGTTTTAACAGGGCCCACGAGCAGTACTTC. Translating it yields CASSFNRAHEQYF.